Each of the 13 T cell receptor beta chains below was sequenced from the same sample in a study of blood T cell repertoires in COVID-19. The repertoire was sequenced with immunoSEQ multiplex PCR; TCRdb's copy has only in-frame clones and lacks some. The sample lists about 150,000 clones, approximately 80% occurring once. Specimen: peripheral blood. Source of these receptors: a woman aged 45 to 65 with acute or convalescent COVID-19.

This rearrangement joins TRBV6-1 to TRBJ1-1, with D maybe TRBD1 (5 bases). The CDR3 has 14 residues. Trimming took off 1 base at V and 5 bases at J, with 11 bases between the two ends. CDR1 is MNHNS, CDR2 SASEGT, per germline. This chain's CDR3 is CASSEDGEGTEAFF. CDR3 bases: TGTGCCAGCAGTGAAGATGGGGAGGGGACTGAAGCTTTCTTT.

The chain couples TRBV5-4 to TRBJ2-2; 7 positions agree with TRBD1. The CDR3 length is 15 residues. The V and J ends lost 0 bases and 6 bases, in that order; junction bases with no gene match: 5. Germline V gene lookup returns CDR1 SGHNT and CDR2 YYREEE (reference sequence). CDR3 DNA sequence: TGTGCCAGCAGCTTGGGCACAGGGGCCCCCGGGGAGCTGTTTTTT. Amino acids: CASSLGTGAPGELFF.

The chain carries TRBV7-3 and TRBJ2-7; 8 bases align to TRBD1. The CDR3 is made up of 14 amino acids. CDR1 is SGHTA, CDR2 FQGTGA, per germline. V shed 5 bases and J 3 bases; nucleotides not matched to a gene: 6. In DNA form, the CDR3 reads TGTGCCAGCAGCACAGGGACAGGAGACTACGAGCAGTACTTC. Protein product: CASSTGTGDYEQYF.

V gene TRBV3-1 (or the pseudogene TRBV3-2) combines with J gene TRBJ2-7; weak D call: TRBD2 (6 bases). The germline V and J ends were trimmed by 0 bases and 2 bases, with 11 bases remaining between them. Germline assignment: CDR1 LGHDT and CDR2 YNNKEL (reference sequence). The CDR3 covers 15 residues. This chain's CDR3 is CASSQDTGGTYEQYF. The CDR3 nucleotides read TGTGCCAGCAGCCAAGATACTGGAGGGACCTACGAGCAGTACTTC.

The rearrangement uses TRBV24-1 and TRBJ1-5, with D possibly TRBD1 on 6 matching bases. CDR1 and CDR2 (germline): KGHDR, SFDVKD. The CDR3 has 13 residues. With 9 bases removed from V and 11 bases from J, the gap between germline ends came to 19 bases. The CDR3 DNA reads as TGTGCCACCCAACAGGGCAGGAGCCAGGCCCAGCATTTT. Translating it yields CATQQGRSQAQHF.

J is TRBJ2-3 and V is TRBV19, with D maybe TRBD2 (7 bases). CDR1 LNHDA and CDR2 SQIVND come from the germline V gene (reference sequence). The length of the CDR3 is 15 residues. Trimming left V 3 bases short and J 2 bases short, with 12 bases between. CDR3 protein: CASSMVGGLTDTQYF. Written as DNA, the CDR3 is TGTGCCAGTAGTATGGTCGGGGGGCTCACAGATACGCAGTATTTT.

This clone occurred a few times. The rearrangement joins TRBV20-1 to TRBJ1-5, with D perhaps TRBD1 (5 bases). This CDR3 has 15 residues. CDR1 and CDR2 (germline): DFQATT, SNEGSKA (reference sequence). Trimming took off 3 bases at V and 5 bases at J, with 17 bases between the two ends. CDR3 in amino acids: CSASAPTRGDQPQHF. CDR3 nucleotide sequence: TGCAGTGCTAGTGCCCCAACGCGGGGGGATCAGCCCCAGCATTTT.

On this clone: The germline gene is not matched at one end of the junction; a read error may be the cause. The chain recombines TRBV4-1 with TRBJ2-3; D may be TRBD2 (5 bases). The CDR3 runs 16 residues. In germline, CDR1 is MGHRA, CDR2 YSYEKL. CDR3 sequence: CASSRGFMGSTDAQYF. The CDR3 nucleotides are TGCGCCAGCAGCCGAGGGTTTATGGGTAGCACAGATGCGCAGTATTTT.

This clone occurred a few times. The chain recombines TRBV28 with TRBJ2-7; no clear D gene. Trimming took off 7 bases at V and 3 bases at J, with 10 bases between the two ends. The CDR3 consists of 12 residues. CDR1 and CDR2 from the germline V gene are MDHEN and SYDVKM. The CDR3 region has the DNA TGTGCCAGCACCTCCCCCAGCTACGAGCAGTACTTC. Residues: CASTSPSYEQYF.

The chain couples TRBV6-5 to TRBJ2-1; TRBD2 is a possible D gene (5 bases). The CDR3 covers 14 residues. V lost 4 bases to trimming and J lost 0 bases, with 7 bases between them. Germline CDR1 reads MNHEY; CDR2 reads SVGAGI. The CDR3 reads CASSFGDSYNEQFF. Written as DNA, the CDR3 is TGTGCCAGCAGTTTCGGGGACTCCTACAATGAGCAGTTCTTC.

This clone appeared once. The V gene is TRBV4-1, the J gene TRBJ2-7; 14 nucleotides align to TRBD2. Germline V gives CDR1 MGHRA, CDR2 YSYEKL. This CDR3 comprises 17 residues. Germline trimming cut 5 bases from V and 7 bases from J; bases unmatched to any gene: 13. CDR3 loop: CASSWGLAGEYPWEQYF. In DNA form, the CDR3 reads TGCGCCAGCAGCTGGGGACTAGCGGGAGAATACCCGTGGGAGCAGTACTTC.

The chain uses TRBV4-3 and TRBJ1-4; TRBD1 is a possible D gene (6 bases). The CDR3 length is 16 residues. Per germline, CDR1 LGHNA and CDR2 YSLEER. Trimming pared 3 bases from V and 0 bases from J, leaving 11 bases between. CDR3 loop: CASSHRGQTTNEKLFF. CDR3 bases: TGCGCCAGCAGCCACAGGGGCCAGACAACTAATGAAAAACTGTTTTTT.

This chain links TRBV2 with TRBJ2-4, with 10 bases matching TRBD1. V shed 3 bases, J shed 10 bases, and the junction held 3 bases outside the gene matches. CDR3 length: 13 residues. Looked up from germline, CDR1 is SNHLY and CDR2 is FYNNEI. The CDR3 loop reads CASSEGQGRIQYF. CDR3 in DNA: TGTGCCAGCAGTGAGGGACAGGGGAGGATTCAGTACTTC.